This T cell receptor beta chain was found in a study of graft-versus-host responses after intestinal transplantation. As for the study in general: Uniformly, recipients were administered anti-thymocyte globulin induction with subsequent tacrolimus and steroids for around three years. Study findings and constraints: There were GvH clones found in recipient marrow, and some of them appeared first in ileum or blood.

Clones were sequenced by immunoSEQ multiplex PCR, and TCRdb holds only the in-frame ones, with some missing. This repertoire shows about 100,000 clones, more than 85% found once; its top ten account for more than 0.75%. Details on this clone: No antigen is known for it.

V trimming: 8 bases; J trimming: 5 bases; junction bases outside the gene matches: 8. Germline CDR1 is LNHDA and CDR2 is SQIVND (reference sequence). CDR3 length equals 13 residues. The sample here was unstimulated CD4+ T cells sorted from spleen or lymph node cells, taken before transplant. This TCR was sampled from a human donor who was the organ donor for an intestinal transplant. This sequence joins TRBV19 and TRBJ2-5, with TRBD2 identical over 7 bases. CDR3 protein: CASGAGRMETQYF. The CDR3, as DNA: TGTGCCAGTGGAGCGGGGAGGATGGAGACCCAGTACTTC.